This TCR beta chain stems from a study of T cells expressing NK-cell markers. In the study overall: With respect to HCMV, most of the eight sequenced donors were seropositive, and one was seronegative.

TCRdb reprocessed the 5' RACE reads and stores each CDR3 protein as one record, lacking DNA. The sample includes roughly 350,000 distinct CDR3 sequences. Germline CDR1 and CDR2: SGHTA and FQGTGA. CDR3 length equals 15 residues. The study's findings and limits: Dominant NKG2C+ clonotypes accounted for about 1.0-7.0% of CD8+ T cells in several donors.

About this clonotype itself: The antigen remains undetermined.

This TCR derives from a man aged 18 to 70 in good health. The sequenced material came from blood T cells: a sorted CD56 or NKG2C T cell subset, CD4+ or CD8+ T cells, or bulk PBMC T cells (not recorded which). This chain links TRBV7-3 with TRBJ2-1; TCRdb calls TRBD2, which cannot be checked without DNA. The chain's CDR3 is CASSLLAGLSNEQFF.